The TCR beta chain described here comes from a study of blood T cell repertoires in COVID-19. Study information: There were acute and convalescent COVID-19 samples, and they came from the United States, Italy and Spain. From T cells, B-cell-depleted T cells, or PBMCs came the material, which was cDNA or gDNA.

This CDR3 contains 12 residues. Trimming at V came to 4 bases and at J to 7 bases, leaving 2 bases not matched to a gene. CDR1 and CDR2 (germline): ENHRY, SYGVKD. About this clone itself: The sample carries other DNA sequences with the same CDR3.

Only in-frame clones appear in the TCRdb table, and some are missing; sequencing was by immunoSEQ multiplex PCR. The sample lists about 100,000 clones, roughly 89% occurring once. This sequence originates from a man between 65 and 85 years old with acute or convalescent COVID-19. Sample: peripheral blood. The chain links TRBV10-3 to TRBJ1-2, with 8 bases matching TRBD1. CDR3 residues: CAISGDRGGYTF. The CDR3 coding sequence is TGTGCCATCAGTGGAGACAGGGGTGGCTACACCTTC.